The entry that follows covers one TCR beta chain sequence. The antigen is not known. Vbeta (60) and Jbeta (13) primers were used in the PCR. Clones were read by immunoSEQ multiplex PCR, and TCRdb kept only the in-frame ones, dropping some. The table shows 130,000 or so clones, with around 82% occurring only once. This entry comes from a study of cytomegalovirus exposure and HLA in healthy donors. Study observations and caveats: Apart from CMV serostatus, no immune exposure information was available. Analysis was carried out at a later point, and it linked a missense DCLRE1C variant to TCR beta V- and J-gene trimming.

The CDR3 extends over 14 amino acids. Germline CDR1 and CDR2: MDHEN and SYDVKM. The V end was cut by 4 bases, the J end by 4 bases, with 11 bases between. This receptor was obtained from a young man in good health and CMV-seropositive. Input material: PBMCs. This rearrangement joins TRBV28 to TRBJ1-3; possibly TRBD1 for D (5 bases). CDR3 protein: CASSSRVIGNTIYF. DNA for the CDR3: TGTGCCAGCAGTTCCAGGGTTATAGGAAACACCATATATTTT.